Reported below is one T cell receptor (beta chain). A few counts support this clonotype. It has no known antigen specificity. Base quality data are lacking; no much larger clone is found one base away. CDR1 is given as SQVTM and CDR2 as ANQGSEA, both from the germline V gene. The CDR3 contains 13 residues, cysteine and phenylalanine counted. Only CDR3 DNA remains: 39 bases, in frame from the first base. V was cut back by 4 bases and J by 2 bases, leaving a gap of 12 bases between them. These data originate in a study of T-cell reconstitution after alpha-beta-depleted transplantation in children (dated by TCRdb to the mid-2010s). For context, the study as a whole: Using TCR repertoire profiling, the study quantitatively followed how T-cell immune reconstitution unfolded in children after TCRalphabeta/CD19-depleted allogeneic hematopoietic cell transplantation.

Libraries were built with PCR. TCRdb names Illumina HiSeq 2500 as the instrument used. TCR libraries were prepared with molecular barcoding, using unique molecular identifiers to normalize TCRbeta repertoire quantification. TCRdb trimmed public reads at Q25 via fastp, called clones via MiXCR and kept in-frame beta chains. Every distinct CDR3 protein forms one entry, paired with its most common genes and DNA. The sample profile shows some 840,000 distinct CDR3 sequences; roughly 15% of them were found once. The top ten hold approximately 5% of the sample. What the research found in general, with its limitations: The frequencies of hyperexpanded clones fell over the following months, and after one year, T-cell counts and TCRbeta diversity were mostly attributed to newly produced T cells. About two months after transplant, the apparently early recovery of alphabetaT-cell counts reportedly depended on just several hundred clones that had expanded rapidly and came from non-depleted graft cells. In some patients, the high TCRbeta diversity seen at day 60 was put down to recipient T cells and intrathymic progenitors that had survived conditioning.

The treatment or condition tag for this specimen amounts to: allogeneic hematopoietic cell transplantation with graft depleted of TCRalphabeta T cells and CD19 B cells. The children who served as transplant recipients had been given grafts of TCRalphabeta/CD19-depleted allogeneic hematopoietic cells. Sequencing used PBMCs, mostly from graft donor cells, obtained 360 days after TCRalphabeta/CD19-depleted stem cell transplant. The source is a male patient aged 10 to 17 who had a stem cell transplant for acute lymphoblastic leukemia, so the T cells may come from the graft donor. The V and J genes are TRBV29-1 and TRBJ2-7, with a weak D call of TRBD1 (5 bases match). The DNA sequence follows: TGCAGCGTTGCTCCAGGGCGCACCTACGAGCAGTACTTC. Protein translation: CSVAPGRTYEQYF.